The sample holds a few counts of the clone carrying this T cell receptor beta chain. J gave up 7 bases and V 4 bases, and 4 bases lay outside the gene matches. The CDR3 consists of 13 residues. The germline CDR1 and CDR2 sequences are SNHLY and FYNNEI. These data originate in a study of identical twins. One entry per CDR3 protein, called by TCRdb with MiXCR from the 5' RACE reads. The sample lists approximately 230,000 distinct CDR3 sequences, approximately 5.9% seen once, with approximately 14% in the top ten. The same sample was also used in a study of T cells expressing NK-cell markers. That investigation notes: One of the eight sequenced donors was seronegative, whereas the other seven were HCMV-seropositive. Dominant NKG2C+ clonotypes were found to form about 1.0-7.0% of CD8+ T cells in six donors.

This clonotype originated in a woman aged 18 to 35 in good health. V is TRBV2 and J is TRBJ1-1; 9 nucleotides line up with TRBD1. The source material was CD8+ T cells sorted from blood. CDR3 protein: CASSVWDRDEAFF. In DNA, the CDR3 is TGTGCCAGCAGTGTGTGGGACAGGGATGAAGCTTTCTTT.